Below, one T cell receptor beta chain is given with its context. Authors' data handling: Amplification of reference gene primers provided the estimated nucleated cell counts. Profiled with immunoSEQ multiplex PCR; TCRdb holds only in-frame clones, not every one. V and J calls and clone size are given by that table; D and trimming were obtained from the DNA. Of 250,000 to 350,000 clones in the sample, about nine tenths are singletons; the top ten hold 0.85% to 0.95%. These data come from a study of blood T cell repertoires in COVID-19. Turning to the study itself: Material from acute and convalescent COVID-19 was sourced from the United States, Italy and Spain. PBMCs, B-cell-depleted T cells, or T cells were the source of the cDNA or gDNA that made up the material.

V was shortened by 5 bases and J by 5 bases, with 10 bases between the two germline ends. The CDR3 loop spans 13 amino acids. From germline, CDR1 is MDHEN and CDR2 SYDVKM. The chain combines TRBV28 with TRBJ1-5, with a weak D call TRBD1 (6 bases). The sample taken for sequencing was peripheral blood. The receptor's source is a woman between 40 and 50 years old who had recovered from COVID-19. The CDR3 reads CASSNGQYQPQHF. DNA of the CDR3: TGTGCCAGCAGTAACGGACAGTATCAGCCCCAGCATTTT. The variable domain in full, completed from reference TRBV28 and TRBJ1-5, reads DVKVTQSSRYLVKRTGEKVFLECVQDMDHENMFWYRQDPGLGLRLIYFSYDVKMKEKGDIPEGYSVSREKKERFSLILESASTNQTSMYLCASSNGQYQPQHFGDGTRLSIL.